This paragraph reports one TCR beta chain. Using its own MiXCR run on the 5' RACE reads, TCRdb lists one record per CDR3 protein. The repertoire holds 65,000 to 80,000 distinct CDR3 sequences, with 11% as singletons. Trimming removed 4 bases from V and 4 bases from J, with 10 bases in between. The germline V gene has CDR1 LGHNA and CDR2 YNFKEQ. This CDR3 is built from 14 residues. This specimen belongs to a study of early T cells in non-severe SARS-CoV-2 infection. Sequencing was done on a sample of whole blood. This clonotype was sampled from an adult who was a healthcare worker with PCR-confirmed SARS-CoV-2 infection or an uninfected control (not recorded which). This chain joins TRBV4-2 and TRBJ2-2, with D perhaps TRBD1 (6 bases). CDR3: CASSPPDSTGELFF. CDR3 bases: TGTGCCAGCAGCCCACCGGACAGCACCGGGGAGCTGTTTTTT.